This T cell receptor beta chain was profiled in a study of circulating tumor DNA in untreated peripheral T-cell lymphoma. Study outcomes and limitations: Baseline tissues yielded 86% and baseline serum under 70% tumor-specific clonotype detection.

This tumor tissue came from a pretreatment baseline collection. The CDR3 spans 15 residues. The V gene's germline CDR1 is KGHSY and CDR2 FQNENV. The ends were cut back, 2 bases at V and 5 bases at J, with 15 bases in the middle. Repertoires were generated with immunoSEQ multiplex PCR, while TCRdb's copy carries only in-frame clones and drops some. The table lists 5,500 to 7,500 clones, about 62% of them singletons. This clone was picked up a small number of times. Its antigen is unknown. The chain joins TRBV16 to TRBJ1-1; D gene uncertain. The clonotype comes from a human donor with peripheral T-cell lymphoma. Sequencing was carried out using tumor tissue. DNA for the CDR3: TGTGCCAGCAGCCAAGGACTAAATCGGAGGACTGAAGCTTTCTTT. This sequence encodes CASSQGLNRRTEAFF.